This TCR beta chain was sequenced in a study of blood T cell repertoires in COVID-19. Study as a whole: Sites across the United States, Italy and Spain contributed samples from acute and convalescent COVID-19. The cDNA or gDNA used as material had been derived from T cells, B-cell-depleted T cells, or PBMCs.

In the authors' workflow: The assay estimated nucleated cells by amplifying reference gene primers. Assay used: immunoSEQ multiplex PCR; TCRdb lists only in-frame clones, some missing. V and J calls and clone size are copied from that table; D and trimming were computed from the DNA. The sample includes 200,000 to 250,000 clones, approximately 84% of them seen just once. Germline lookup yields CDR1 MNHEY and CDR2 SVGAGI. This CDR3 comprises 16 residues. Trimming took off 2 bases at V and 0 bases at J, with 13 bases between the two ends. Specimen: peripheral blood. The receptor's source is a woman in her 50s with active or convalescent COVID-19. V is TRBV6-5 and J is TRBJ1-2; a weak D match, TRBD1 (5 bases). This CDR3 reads CASSYEEGRANYGYTF. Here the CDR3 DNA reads TGTGCCAGCAGTTACGAGGAGGGGAGGGCTAACTATGGCTACACCTTC.